This T cell receptor (beta chain) was documented in a study of blood T cells in healthy people across ages. The CDR3 is made up of 16 amino acids. Germline V gives CDR1 DFQATT, CDR2 SNEGSKA (reference sequence). Trimming removed 1 base from V and 9 bases from J; junction bases left unmatched: 13. This clonotype has at least ten counts. Per-sample yields of isolated PBMCs were at least 6 million. Through a sample-barcoded 5' primer and a J-beta primer mix, a second PCR was run for roughly 6 to 12 cycles. TCRdb recomputed calls from the 5' RACE reads with MiXCR, one row per CDR3 protein. The profile shows hundreds of thousands of distinct CDR3 sequences, about 27% of them singletons. The sample was also reused in another study, on T cells of mothers and their children. This second report adds: Samples came from a few healthy Caucasian mothers and their six children. Microchimeric T cell clones that persisted were not detected.

This clonotype originated in a boy aged 2 to 10 in good health. Sequenced: blood. The V and J genes are TRBV20-1 and TRBJ2-3; 10 bases agree with TRBD2. Written as DNA, the CDR3 is TGCAGTGCTAGAGCGGCTAGCGGGAGAGTCACAGGAACGCAGTATTTT. Translating it yields CSARAASGRVTGTQYF.